Listed below are T cell receptor beta chains from one sample, sequenced in a study of T cell changes during pregnancy in multiple sclerosis. The method was immunoSEQ multiplex PCR; TCRdb's version includes in-frame clones alone and lacks a portion of them. The data hold about 79,000 clones, with just over 90% observed a single time. The input for sequencing was CD4+ T cells from peripheral blood mononuclear cells, taken in the second trimester of pregnancy. The receptors derive from a female donor with multiple sclerosis, enrolled in a pregnancy study. Both conserved end residues are part of each CDR3. A D gene is named only where the DNA matches it firmly. Not every row has a clone size; where given, it reads once, few, many or a size class.

CDR3nt: TGTGCCAGCAGCTACAGCGGGGGGGCCGCAGATACGCAGTATTTT; CDR3aa: CASSYSGGAADTQYF; v_gene: TRBV7-6; j_gene: TRBJ2-3; abundance: few; d_gene: TRBD2
CDR3nt: TGCGCCAGCAGCCCGAGGGGGACCTATGGCTACACCTTC; CDR3aa: CASSPRGTYGYTF; v_gene: TRBV5-1; j_gene: TRBJ1-2; abundance: .; d_gene: .
CDR3nt: TGTGCCAGTAGTAACAATTGGGGCGGGGGGGCCAATGAGCAGTTCTTC; CDR3aa: CASSNNWGGGANEQFF; v_gene: TRBV19; j_gene: TRBJ2-1; abundance: .; d_gene: TRBD2
CDR3nt: TGTGCCAGCAGCCAAAAAACAGATCGAAACACCATATATTTT; CDR3aa: CASSQKTDRNTIYF; v_gene: TRBV14; j_gene: TRBJ1-3; abundance: .; d_gene: .
CDR3nt: TGTGCCAGCAGCTCGGGGGTATACAATGAGCAGTTCTTC; CDR3aa: CASSSGVYNEQFF; v_gene: TRBV11-2; j_gene: TRBJ2-1; abundance: .; d_gene: .
CDR3nt: TGTGCCAGCAGCAGCCCTAGACTAGCCAAAAACATTCAGTACTTC; CDR3aa: CASSSPRLAKNIQYF; v_gene: TRBV7-9; j_gene: TRBJ2-4; abundance: .; d_gene: .
CDR3nt: TGCGCCAGCAGCCGCCTTGGGGGTGTGGGGGCGCAAGGCTACACCTTC; CDR3aa: CASSRLGGVGAQGYTF; v_gene: TRBV5-1; j_gene: TRBJ1-2; abundance: .; d_gene: .
CDR3nt: TGTGCCAGTAGTATTGGCAGGGTGAACACCGGGGAGCTGTTTTTT; CDR3aa: CASSIGRVNTGELFF; v_gene: TRBV19; j_gene: TRBJ2-2; abundance: .; d_gene: .
CDR3nt: TGTGCCAGCAGTTTTGACAGGGGGAACTATGGCTACACCTTC; CDR3aa: CASSFDRGNYGYTF; v_gene: TRBV5-8; j_gene: TRBJ1-2; abundance: .; d_gene: TRBD1
CDR3nt: TGTGCCAGCAGCAAAGCGCGGGACCAGGGCAAGTACTCCTACGAGCAGTACTTC; CDR3aa: CASSKARDQGKYSYEQYF; v_gene: TRBV21-1; j_gene: TRBJ2-7; abundance: .; d_gene: .
CDR3nt: TGTGCCAGCACATCGGACAGGAATTCACCCCTCCACTTT; CDR3aa: CASTSDRNSPLHF; v_gene: TRBV7-2; j_gene: TRBJ1-6; abundance: .; d_gene: TRBD1
CDR3nt: TGTGCCAGCAGCATACTAGCGGGAGGCAGAGGCGAGCAGTACTTC; CDR3aa: CASSILAGGRGEQYF; v_gene: TRBV5-8; j_gene: TRBJ2-7; abundance: once; d_gene: TRBD2
CDR3nt: TGTGCCAGTAGTAGCTTTCACGGAGGCGGGAACACCGGGGAGCTGTTTTTT; CDR3aa: CASSSFHGGGNTGELFF; v_gene: TRBV19; j_gene: TRBJ2-2; abundance: .; d_gene: .
CDR3nt: TGTGCCAGCAGCTTAGATCCGGGGGGGGAGCAGTACTTC; CDR3aa: CASSLDPGGEQYF; v_gene: TRBV7-2; j_gene: TRBJ2-7; abundance: .; d_gene: TRBD2
CDR3nt: TGTGCCAGCTCACCCTCGTTATCCGGCGAGCAGTACTTC; CDR3aa: CASSPSLSGEQYF; v_gene: TRBV18; j_gene: TRBJ2-7; abundance: .; d_gene: .
CDR3nt: TGTGCCAGCAGCGTACAGCGGGGGGCAACCTACAATGAGCAGTTCTTC; CDR3aa: CASSVQRGATYNEQFF; v_gene: TRBV9; j_gene: TRBJ2-1; abundance: .; d_gene: TRBD2
CDR3nt: TGTGCCAGCGACAGGGGGCGAGATTGGGCTGAAGCTTTCTTT; CDR3aa: CASDRGRDWAEAFF; v_gene: TRBV19; j_gene: TRBJ1-1; abundance: once; d_gene: TRBD1
CDR3nt: TGTGCCAGCTCACCACCCCGGGGTTACACCGGGGAGCTGTTTTTT; CDR3aa: CASSPPRGYTGELFF; v_gene: TRBV18; j_gene: TRBJ2-2; abundance: .; d_gene: .
CDR3nt: TGTGCCATAAGACGAGGAGCGAACACTGAAGCTTTCTTT; CDR3aa: CAIRRGANTEAFF; v_gene: TRBV6-1; j_gene: TRBJ1-1; abundance: .; d_gene: .
CDR3nt: TGTGCCATCAGTGAGTCTTTAGGAGCGGGAGTCGTGAACGAGCAGTACTTC; CDR3aa: CAISESLGAGVVNEQYF; v_gene: TRBV10-3; j_gene: TRBJ2-7; abundance: once; d_gene: TRBD2
CDR3nt: TGTGCCAGCTACCCGGGGGTCGGGGACGTTAATTATGGCTACACCTTC; CDR3aa: CASYPGVGDVNYGYTF; v_gene: TRBV28; j_gene: TRBJ1-2; abundance: .; d_gene: .
CDR3nt: TGTGCCAGCAGTAGGGGACAGGCCTCTGGAAACACCATATATTTT; CDR3aa: CASSRGQASGNTIYF; v_gene: TRBV6-5; j_gene: TRBJ1-3; abundance: .; d_gene: TRBD1
CDR3nt: TGTGCCAGCTCACCTACAATGGACAGCCGCAATCAGCCCCAGCATTTT; CDR3aa: CASSPTMDSRNQPQHF; v_gene: TRBV18; j_gene: TRBJ1-5; abundance: .; d_gene: .
CDR3nt: TGTGCCAGCAGGAAAGAACAGGGCTCCTACGAGCAGTACTTC; CDR3aa: CASRKEQGSYEQYF; v_gene: TRBV2; j_gene: TRBJ2-7; abundance: .; d_gene: .
CDR3nt: TGTGCCTGGGAAGAGGACAGGGGGACTGAAGCTTTCTTT; CDR3aa: CAWEEDRGTEAFF; v_gene: TRBV30; j_gene: TRBJ1-1; abundance: .; d_gene: TRBD1
CDR3nt: TGTGCCAGCAGGAGAGCAGGGATCTTATCCTACGAGCAGTACTTC; CDR3aa: CASRRAGILSYEQYF; v_gene: TRBV6-5; j_gene: TRBJ2-7; abundance: .; d_gene: .
CDR3nt: TGTGCCACCAGCAGAGGGGGATCTAGGGGGCTTCAGCCCCAGCATTTT; CDR3aa: CATSRGGSRGLQPQHF; v_gene: TRBV15; j_gene: TRBJ1-5; abundance: .; d_gene: TRBD1
CDR3nt: TGTGCCAGCACCCACGGGGAGTGGCAGTCGAACACTGAAGCTTTCTTT; CDR3aa: CASTHGEWQSNTEAFF; v_gene: TRBV28; j_gene: TRBJ1-1; abundance: .; d_gene: .
CDR3nt: TGTGCCAGCAGTGCGACCAGGGGGCTAGCGTTTTTGGCTGAAGCTTTCTTT; CDR3aa: CASSATRGLAFLAEAFF; v_gene: TRBV6-1; j_gene: TRBJ1-1; abundance: .; d_gene: TRBD1
CDR3nt: TGTGCCAGCTCACCAGGCTCGGGAAGGGAGCTGTTTTTT; CDR3aa: CASSPGSGRELFF; v_gene: TRBV18; j_gene: TRBJ2-2; abundance: .; d_gene: .
CDR3nt: TGTGCCAGCAGTTACCTCGGGGGGGACTATGGCTACACCTTC; CDR3aa: CASSYLGGDYGYTF; v_gene: TRBV6-5; j_gene: TRBJ1-2; abundance: .; d_gene: .
CDR3nt: TGTGCCAGCAGACCTGATACTCTAGCTTGGGGCAATGAGCAGTTCTTC; CDR3aa: CASRPDTLAWGNEQFF; v_gene: TRBV6-6; j_gene: TRBJ2-1; abundance: .; d_gene: .
CDR3nt: TGTGCCAGCTGGGGACAGAACACCGGGGAGCTGTTTTTT; CDR3aa: CASWGQNTGELFF; v_gene: TRBV18; j_gene: TRBJ2-2; abundance: .; d_gene: .
CDR3nt: TGCGCCAGCAAGATTGTGACGGCGGATGGGACCCAGTACTTC; CDR3aa: CASKIVTADGTQYF; v_gene: TRBV5-1; j_gene: TRBJ2-5; abundance: .; d_gene: .
CDR3nt: TGTGCCAGCAGCTTATTTATTTTGACTAGCCTTTCTGGGGCCAACGTCCTGACTTTC; CDR3aa: CASSLFILTSLSGANVLTF; v_gene: TRBV7-2; j_gene: TRBJ2-6; abundance: .; d_gene: TRBD2
CDR3nt: TGTGCCAGTAGTAACGAGGGAGGGAACACTGAAGCTTTCTTT; CDR3aa: CASSNEGGNTEAFF; v_gene: TRBV19; j_gene: TRBJ1-1; abundance: .; d_gene: .
CDR3nt: TGTGCCAGTGTCGCGCAGGGTAAAGGGTATGAGCAGTTCTTC; CDR3aa: CASVAQGKGYEQFF; v_gene: TRBV6-1; j_gene: TRBJ2-1; abundance: .; d_gene: .
CDR3nt: TGTGCCAGCAGCCCAAACAGGGGCGACGGGAGCTATGGCTACACCTTC; CDR3aa: CASSPNRGDGSYGYTF; v_gene: TRBV14; j_gene: TRBJ1-2; abundance: .; d_gene: TRBD1
CDR3nt: TGTGCCAGCAACACGGCTAGGAGGAACCTATTGGTGACTGAAGCTTTCTTT; CDR3aa: CASNTARRNLLVTEAFF; v_gene: TRBV28; j_gene: TRBJ1-1; abundance: .; d_gene: .
CDR3nt: TGTGCCATCAGTGCAGACAGGAGGAACACAGATACGCAGTATTTT; CDR3aa: CAISADRRNTDTQYF; v_gene: TRBV10-3; j_gene: TRBJ2-3; abundance: .; d_gene: .
CDR3nt: TGTGCCACCAGCAGAGAACAAAGGACTAGCAATGAGCAGTTCTTC; CDR3aa: CATSREQRTSNEQFF; v_gene: TRBV15; j_gene: TRBJ2-1; abundance: .; d_gene: TRBD2
CDR3nt: TGTGCCAGCAGCTATACCGGGACAGGGAGCACAGATACGCAGTATTTT; CDR3aa: CASSYTGTGSTDTQYF; v_gene: TRBV27; j_gene: TRBJ2-3; abundance: .; d_gene: TRBD1
CDR3nt: TGTGCCAGCAGGGGGACAGGGGTGAGTCAGAGTCAGCCCCAGCATTTT; CDR3aa: CASRGTGVSQSQPQHF; v_gene: TRBV28; j_gene: TRBJ1-5; abundance: .; d_gene: TRBD1
CDR3nt: TGTGCCAGCAGCAGGACAGGGGAGGGCTACACCTTC; CDR3aa: CASSRTGEGYTF; v_gene: TRBV7-9; j_gene: TRBJ1-2; abundance: .; d_gene: TRBD1
CDR3nt: TGTGCCAGCAGTCGGGACAGGGGTCTAAAGGAGCAGTTCTTC; CDR3aa: CASSRDRGLKEQFF; v_gene: TRBV28; j_gene: TRBJ2-1; abundance: .; d_gene: TRBD1
CDR3nt: TGTGCCAGCAGCTCGGGTAGCGGGGGTGTCGGGACCGGGGAGCTGTTTTTT; CDR3aa: CASSSGSGGVGTGELFF; v_gene: TRBV7-6; j_gene: TRBJ2-2; abundance: .; d_gene: TRBD2
CDR3nt: TGTGCCAGCAGTGTCTACTCTATGAACACTGAAGCTTTCTTT; CDR3aa: CASSVYSMNTEAFF; v_gene: TRBV6-1; j_gene: TRBJ1-1; abundance: .; d_gene: .
CDR3nt: TGTGCCAGTGCGGTAGGGGAAAGCACAGATACGCAGTATTTT; CDR3aa: CASAVGESTDTQYF; v_gene: TRBV6-5; j_gene: TRBJ2-3; abundance: .; d_gene: .
CDR3nt: TGCGCCAGCAGCCAAGGGCCCCAGTCTAATTCACCCCTCCACTTT; CDR3aa: CASSQGPQSNSPLHF; v_gene: TRBV4-3; j_gene: TRBJ1-6; abundance: .; d_gene: .
CDR3nt: TGTGCCAGCAGCGTAGCGGGGGACTCCCTTAGTGAGCAGTTCTTC; CDR3aa: CASSVAGDSLSEQFF; v_gene: TRBV9; j_gene: TRBJ2-1; abundance: .; d_gene: .